This TCR beta chain comes out of a study of T cell responses to AZD1222 COVID-19 vaccine. Study-wide findings and caveats: With dominance at 160-218 and 743-854, vaccine-associated CD4 TCRs spanned spike. Baseline testing showed seropositivity in only 5 or 6 AZD1222 recipients.

The CDR3 length is 15 residues. CDR1 is LGHNA, CDR2 YNFKEQ, per germline. V lost 1 base, J lost 5 bases, and 2 bases stayed unmatched. As regards this clone: Its specificity is not known.

The table came from immunoSEQ multiplex PCR; TCRdb's copy has only in-frame clones and leaves some out. The sample includes over 85,000 clones, 70% to 90% of them seen just once. The chain recombines TRBV4-2 with TRBJ2-7; 13 bases map to TRBD2. The TCR comes from an adult who received the AZD1222 COVID-19 vaccine. The starting material was peripheral blood, obtained 28 days after the second AZD1222 dose. CDR3 protein: CASSQGLAGGNEQYF. Here the CDR3 DNA reads TGTGCCAGCAGCCAAGGACTAGCGGGAGGCAACGAGCAGTACTTC.